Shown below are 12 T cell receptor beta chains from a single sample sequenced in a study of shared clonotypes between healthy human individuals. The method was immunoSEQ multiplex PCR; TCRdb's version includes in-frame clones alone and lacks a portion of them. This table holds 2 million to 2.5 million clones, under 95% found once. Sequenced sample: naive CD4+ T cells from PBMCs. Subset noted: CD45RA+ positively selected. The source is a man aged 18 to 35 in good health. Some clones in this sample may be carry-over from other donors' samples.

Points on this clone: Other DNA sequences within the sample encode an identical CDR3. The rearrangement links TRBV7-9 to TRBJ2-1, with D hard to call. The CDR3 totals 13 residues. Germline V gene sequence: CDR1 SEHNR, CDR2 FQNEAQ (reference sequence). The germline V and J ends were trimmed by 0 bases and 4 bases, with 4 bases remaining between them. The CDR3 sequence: CASSLARYNEQFF. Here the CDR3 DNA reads TGTGCCAGCAGCTTAGCACGTTACAATGAGCAGTTCTTC.

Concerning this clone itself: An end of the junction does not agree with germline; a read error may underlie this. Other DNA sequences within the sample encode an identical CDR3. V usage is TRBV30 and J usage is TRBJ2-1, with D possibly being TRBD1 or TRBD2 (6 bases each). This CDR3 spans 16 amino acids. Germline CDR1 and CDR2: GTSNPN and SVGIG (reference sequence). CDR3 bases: TGTGCCTGGAGTAGTCGGGGGCCTAGCTCCTACAATGAGCAATTCTTC. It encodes CAWSSRGPSSYNEQFF.

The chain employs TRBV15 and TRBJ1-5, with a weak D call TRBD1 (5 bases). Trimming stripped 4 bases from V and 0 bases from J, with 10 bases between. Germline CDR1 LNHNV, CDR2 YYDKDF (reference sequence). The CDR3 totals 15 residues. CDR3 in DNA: TGTGCCACCAGCAAAGGGGATAATAGCAATCAGCCCCAGCATTTT. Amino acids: CATSKGDNSNQPQHF.

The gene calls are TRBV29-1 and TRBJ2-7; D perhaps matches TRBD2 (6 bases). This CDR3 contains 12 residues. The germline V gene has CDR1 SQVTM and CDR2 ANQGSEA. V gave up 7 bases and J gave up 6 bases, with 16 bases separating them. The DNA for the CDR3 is TGCAGCGCCGGGGAGCGGGTGGCCGAGCAGTACTTC. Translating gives CSAGERVAEQYF.

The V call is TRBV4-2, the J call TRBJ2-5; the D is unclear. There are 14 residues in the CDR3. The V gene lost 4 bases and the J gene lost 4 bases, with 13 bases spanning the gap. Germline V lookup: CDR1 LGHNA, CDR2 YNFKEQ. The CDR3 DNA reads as TGTGCCAGCAGCCGTGAAGGTATGCGAGAGACCCAGTACTTC. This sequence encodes CASSREGMRETQYF.

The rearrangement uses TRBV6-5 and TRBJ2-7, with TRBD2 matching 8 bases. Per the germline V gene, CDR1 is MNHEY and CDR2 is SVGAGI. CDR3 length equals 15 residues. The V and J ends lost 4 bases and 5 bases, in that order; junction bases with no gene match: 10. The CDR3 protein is CASSSISGSVDEQYF. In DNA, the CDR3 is TGTGCCAGCAGTTCAATAAGCGGGAGCGTCGACGAGCAGTACTTC.

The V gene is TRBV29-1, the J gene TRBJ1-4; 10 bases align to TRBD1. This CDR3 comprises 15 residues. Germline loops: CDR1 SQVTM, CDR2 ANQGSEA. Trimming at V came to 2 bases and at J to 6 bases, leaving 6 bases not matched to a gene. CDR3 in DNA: TGCAGCGTTGAACCCTCCGGGACAGGGGATGAAAAACTGTTTTTT. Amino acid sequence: CSVEPSGTGDEKLFF.

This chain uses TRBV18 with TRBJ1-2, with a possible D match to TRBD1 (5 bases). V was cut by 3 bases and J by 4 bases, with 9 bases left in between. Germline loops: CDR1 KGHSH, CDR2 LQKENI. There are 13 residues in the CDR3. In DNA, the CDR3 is TGTGCCAGCTCACCGACAGACGGCTATGGCTACACCTTC. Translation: CASSPTDGYGYTF.

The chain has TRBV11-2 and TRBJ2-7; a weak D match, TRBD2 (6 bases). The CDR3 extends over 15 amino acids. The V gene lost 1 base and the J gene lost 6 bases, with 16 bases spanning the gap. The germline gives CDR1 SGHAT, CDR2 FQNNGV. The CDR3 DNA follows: TGTGCCAGCAGCTTAGTGGGTCCTAGCGTGGGCGAGCAGTACTTC. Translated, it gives CASSLVGPSVGEQYF.

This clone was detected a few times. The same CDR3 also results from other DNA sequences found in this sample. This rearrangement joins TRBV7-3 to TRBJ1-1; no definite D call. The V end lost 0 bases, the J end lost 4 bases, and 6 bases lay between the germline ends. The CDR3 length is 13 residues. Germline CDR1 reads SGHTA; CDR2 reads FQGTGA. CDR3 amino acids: CASSLTVSTEAFF. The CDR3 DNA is TGTGCCAGCAGCTTAACGGTATCCACTGAAGCTTTCTTT.

The CDR3 sequence is CASREPQVGELFF. The CDR3 DNA sequence: TGTGCCAGCAGGGAACCGCAGGTCGGGGAGCTGTTTTTT. The V gene is TRBV4-2, the J gene TRBJ2-2; D is unresolved. The V and J ends lost 6 bases and 7 bases respectively, with 12 bases between them. CDR1 and CDR2 (germline): LGHNA, YNFKEQ. The CDR3 consists of 13 residues.

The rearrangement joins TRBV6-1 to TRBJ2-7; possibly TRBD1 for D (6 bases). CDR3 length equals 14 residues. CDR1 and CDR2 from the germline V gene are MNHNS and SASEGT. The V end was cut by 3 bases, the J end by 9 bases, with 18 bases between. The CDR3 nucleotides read TGTGCCAGCAGTGAGGGCCCCGCGGCCAGGGGGCAGTACTTC. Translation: CASSEGPAARGQYF.